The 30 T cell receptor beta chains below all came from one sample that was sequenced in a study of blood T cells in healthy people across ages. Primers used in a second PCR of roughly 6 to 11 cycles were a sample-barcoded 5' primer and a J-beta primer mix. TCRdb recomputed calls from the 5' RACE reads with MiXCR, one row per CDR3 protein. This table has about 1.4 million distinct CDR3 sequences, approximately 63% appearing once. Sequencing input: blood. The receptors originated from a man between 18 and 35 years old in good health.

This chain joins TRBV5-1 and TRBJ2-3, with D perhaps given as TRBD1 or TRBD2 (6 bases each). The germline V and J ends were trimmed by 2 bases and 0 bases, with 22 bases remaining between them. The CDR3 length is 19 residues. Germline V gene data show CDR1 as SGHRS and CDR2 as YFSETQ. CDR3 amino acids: CASSFRPGQGGESTDTQYF. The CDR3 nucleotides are TGCGCCAGCAGCTTTCGGCCGGGACAAGGAGGGGAGAGCACAGATACGCAGTATTTT.

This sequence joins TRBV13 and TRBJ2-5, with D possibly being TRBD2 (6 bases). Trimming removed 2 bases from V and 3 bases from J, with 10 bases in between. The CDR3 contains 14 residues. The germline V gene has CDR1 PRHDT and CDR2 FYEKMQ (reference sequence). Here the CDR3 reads CASSLNAGKETQYF. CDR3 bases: TGTGCCAGCAGCTTAAATGCGGGGAAAGAGACCCAGTACTTC.

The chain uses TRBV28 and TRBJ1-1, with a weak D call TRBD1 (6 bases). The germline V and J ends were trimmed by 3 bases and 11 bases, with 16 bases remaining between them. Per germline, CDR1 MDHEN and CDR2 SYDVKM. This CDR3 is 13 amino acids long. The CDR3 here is CASSFRDRRNAFF. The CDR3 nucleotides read TGTGCCAGCAGTTTCCGAGACAGGAGGAACGCTTTCTTT. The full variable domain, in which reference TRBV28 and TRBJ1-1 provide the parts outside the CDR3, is DVKVTQSSRYLVKRTGEKVFLECVQDMDHENMFWYRQDPGLGLRLIYFSYDVKMKEKGDIPEGYSVSREKKERFSLILESASTNQTSMYLCASSFRDRRNAFFGQGTRLTVV.

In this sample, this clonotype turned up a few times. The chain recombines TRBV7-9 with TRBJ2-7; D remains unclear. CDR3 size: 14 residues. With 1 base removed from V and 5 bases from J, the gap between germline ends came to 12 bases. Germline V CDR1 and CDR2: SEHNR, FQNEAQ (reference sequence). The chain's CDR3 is CASSLVSRPHEQYF. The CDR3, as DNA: TGTGCCAGCAGCTTAGTGTCCCGTCCACACGAGCAGTACTTC.

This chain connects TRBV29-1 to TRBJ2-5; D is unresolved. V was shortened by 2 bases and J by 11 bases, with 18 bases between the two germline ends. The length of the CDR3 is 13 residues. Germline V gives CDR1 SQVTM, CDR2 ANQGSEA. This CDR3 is CSVESDGYNEQYF. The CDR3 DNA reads TGCAGCGTTGAAAGTGACGGGTACAATGAGCAGTACTTC.

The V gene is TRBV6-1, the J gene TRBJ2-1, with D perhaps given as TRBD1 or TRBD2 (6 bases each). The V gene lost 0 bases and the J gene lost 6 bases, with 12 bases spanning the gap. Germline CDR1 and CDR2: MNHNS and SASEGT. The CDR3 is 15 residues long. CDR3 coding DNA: TGTGCCAGCAGTGAAGCCCCGGGGGCGGGCAATGAGCAGTTCTTC. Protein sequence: CASSEAPGAGNEQFF.

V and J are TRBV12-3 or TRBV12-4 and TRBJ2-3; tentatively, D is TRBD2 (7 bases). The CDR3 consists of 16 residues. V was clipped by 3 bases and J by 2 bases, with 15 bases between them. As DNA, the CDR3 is TGTGCCAGCAGTTTTTTCGGGGGGCAGAACACAGATACGCAGTATTTT. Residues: CASSFFGGQNTDTQYF.

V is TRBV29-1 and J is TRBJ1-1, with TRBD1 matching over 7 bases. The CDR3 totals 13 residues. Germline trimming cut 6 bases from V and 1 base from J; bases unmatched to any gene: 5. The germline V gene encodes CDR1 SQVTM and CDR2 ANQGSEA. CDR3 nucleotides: TGCAGCGTGTTACAGGGGACGAACACTGAAGCTTTCTTT. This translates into CSVLQGTNTEAFF.

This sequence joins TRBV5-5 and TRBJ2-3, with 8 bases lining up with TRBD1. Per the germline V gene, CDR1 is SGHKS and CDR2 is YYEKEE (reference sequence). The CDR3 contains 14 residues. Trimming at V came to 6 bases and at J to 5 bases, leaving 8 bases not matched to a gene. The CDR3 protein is CASTTGQGRDTQYF. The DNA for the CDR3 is TGTGCCAGCACCACTGGACAGGGCCGAGATACGCAGTATTTT.

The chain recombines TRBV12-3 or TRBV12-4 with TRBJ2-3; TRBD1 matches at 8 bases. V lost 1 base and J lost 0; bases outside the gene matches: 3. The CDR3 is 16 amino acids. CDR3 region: CASSLEGTGSTDTQYF. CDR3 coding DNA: TGTGCCAGCAGTTTAGAGGGGACAGGCAGCACAGATACGCAGTATTTT.

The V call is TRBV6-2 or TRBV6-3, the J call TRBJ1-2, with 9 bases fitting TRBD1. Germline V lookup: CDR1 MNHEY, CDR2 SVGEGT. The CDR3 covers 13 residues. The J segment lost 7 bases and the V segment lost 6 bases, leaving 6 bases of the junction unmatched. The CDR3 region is CASRRTGDSGYTF. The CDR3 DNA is TGTGCCAGCAGAAGGACAGGGGACTCTGGCTACACCTTC.

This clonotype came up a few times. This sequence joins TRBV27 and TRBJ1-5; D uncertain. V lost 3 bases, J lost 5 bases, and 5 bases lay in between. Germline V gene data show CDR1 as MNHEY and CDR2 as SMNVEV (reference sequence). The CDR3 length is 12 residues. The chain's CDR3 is CASSFPDQPQHF. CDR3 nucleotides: TGTGCCAGCAGTTTTCCGGATCAGCCCCAGCATTTT.

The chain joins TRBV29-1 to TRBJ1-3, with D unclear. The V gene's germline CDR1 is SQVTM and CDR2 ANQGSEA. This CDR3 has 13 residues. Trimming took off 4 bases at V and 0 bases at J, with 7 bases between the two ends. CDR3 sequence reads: CSVGSASGNTIYF. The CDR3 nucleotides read TGCAGCGTTGGCAGCGCCTCTGGAAACACCATATATTTT.

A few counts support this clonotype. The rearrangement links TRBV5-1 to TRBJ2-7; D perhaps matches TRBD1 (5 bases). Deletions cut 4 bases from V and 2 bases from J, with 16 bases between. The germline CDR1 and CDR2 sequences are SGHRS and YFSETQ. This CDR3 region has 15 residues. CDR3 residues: CASSPLDTHTYEQYF. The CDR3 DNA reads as TGCGCCAGCAGCCCTCTGGACACACACACCTACGAGCAGTACTTC. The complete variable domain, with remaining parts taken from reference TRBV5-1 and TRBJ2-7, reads KAGVTQTPRYLIKTRGQQVTLSCSPISGHRSVSWYQQTPGQGLQFLFEYFSETQRNKGNFPGRFSGRQFSNSRSEMNVSTLELGDSALYLCASSPLDTHTYEQYFGPGTRLTVT.

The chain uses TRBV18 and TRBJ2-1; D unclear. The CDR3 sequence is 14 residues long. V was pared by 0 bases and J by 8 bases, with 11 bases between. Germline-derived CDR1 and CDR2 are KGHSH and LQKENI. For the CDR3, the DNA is TGTGCCAGCTCACCACCCAGCAGTTTCGATGAGCAGTTCTTC. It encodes CASSPPSSFDEQFF.

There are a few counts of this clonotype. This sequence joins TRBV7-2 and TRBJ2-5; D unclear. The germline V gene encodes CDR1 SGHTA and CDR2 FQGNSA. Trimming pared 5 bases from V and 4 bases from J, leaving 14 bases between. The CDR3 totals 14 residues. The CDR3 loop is CASSPSRPIETQYF. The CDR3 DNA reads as TGTGCCAGCAGCCCATCCCGCCCAATAGAGACCCAGTACTTC.

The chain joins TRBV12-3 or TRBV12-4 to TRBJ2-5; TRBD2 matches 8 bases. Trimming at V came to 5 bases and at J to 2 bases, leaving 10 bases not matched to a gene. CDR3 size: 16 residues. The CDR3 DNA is TGTGCCAGCAGTCCAGGACTAGCCCTGAAGCAAGAGACCCAGTACTTC. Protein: CASSPGLALKQETQYF.

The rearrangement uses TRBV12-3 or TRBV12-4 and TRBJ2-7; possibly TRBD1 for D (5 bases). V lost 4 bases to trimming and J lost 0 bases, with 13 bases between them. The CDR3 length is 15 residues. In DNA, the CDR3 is TGTGCCAGCAGTTCCCAGGGTGGAAACTCCTACGAGCAGTACTTC. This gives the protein CASSSQGGNSYEQYF.

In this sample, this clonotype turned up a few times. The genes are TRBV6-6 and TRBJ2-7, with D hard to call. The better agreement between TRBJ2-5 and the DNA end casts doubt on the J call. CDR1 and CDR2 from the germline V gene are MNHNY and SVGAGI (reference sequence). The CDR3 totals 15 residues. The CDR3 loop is CASSYDWEVSETQYF. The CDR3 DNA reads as TGTGCCAGCAGTTACGATTGGGAAGTGTCAGAGACCCAGTACTTC.

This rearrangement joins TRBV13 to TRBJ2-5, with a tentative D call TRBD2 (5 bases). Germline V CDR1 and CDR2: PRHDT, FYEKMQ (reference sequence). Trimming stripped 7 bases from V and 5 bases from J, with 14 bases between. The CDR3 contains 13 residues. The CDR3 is CASTISGEETQYF. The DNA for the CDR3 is TGTGCCAGCACCATCAGTGGGGAGGAGACCCAGTACTTC.

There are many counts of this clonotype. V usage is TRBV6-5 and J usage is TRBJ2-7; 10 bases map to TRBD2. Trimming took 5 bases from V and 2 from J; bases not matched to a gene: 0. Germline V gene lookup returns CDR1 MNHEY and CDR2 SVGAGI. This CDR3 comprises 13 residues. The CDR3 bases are TGTGCCAGCAGTACTAGCGGGACCTACGAGCAGTACTTC. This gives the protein CASSTSGTYEQYF.

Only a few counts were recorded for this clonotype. This chain's CDR3 is CASSLEELGQGGEAFF. As DNA, the CDR3 is TGCGCCAGCAGCTTGGAGGAGTTGGGTCAGGGGGGTGAAGCTTTCTTT. The chain links TRBV5-1 to TRBJ1-1; 7 positions agree with TRBD1. The CDR3 runs 16 residues. Germline V gene data show CDR1 as SGHRS and CDR2 as YFSETQ. Trimming took 0 bases from V and 7 from J; bases not matched to a gene: 12.

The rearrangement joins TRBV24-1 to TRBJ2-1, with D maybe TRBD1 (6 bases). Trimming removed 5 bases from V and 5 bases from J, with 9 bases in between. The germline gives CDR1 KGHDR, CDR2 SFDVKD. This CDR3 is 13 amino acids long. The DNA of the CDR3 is TGTGCCACCAGTGTTCCAGGGGACAATGAGCAGTTCTTC. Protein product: CATSVPGDNEQFF.

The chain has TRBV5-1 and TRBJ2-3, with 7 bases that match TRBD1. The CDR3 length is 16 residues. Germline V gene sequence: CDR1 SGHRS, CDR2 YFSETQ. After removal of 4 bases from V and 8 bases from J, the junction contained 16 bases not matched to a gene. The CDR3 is CASSQLFRQGEATQYF. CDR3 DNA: TGCGCCAGCAGCCAACTATTCCGACAGGGCGAGGCTACGCAGTATTTT.

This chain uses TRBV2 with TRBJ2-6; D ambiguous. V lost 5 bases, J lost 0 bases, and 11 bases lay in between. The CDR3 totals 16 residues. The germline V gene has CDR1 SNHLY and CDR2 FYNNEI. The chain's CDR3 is CASSLDHSSGANVLTF. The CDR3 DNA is TGTGCCAGCAGTCTCGATCATAGCTCTGGGGCCAACGTCCTGACTTTC.

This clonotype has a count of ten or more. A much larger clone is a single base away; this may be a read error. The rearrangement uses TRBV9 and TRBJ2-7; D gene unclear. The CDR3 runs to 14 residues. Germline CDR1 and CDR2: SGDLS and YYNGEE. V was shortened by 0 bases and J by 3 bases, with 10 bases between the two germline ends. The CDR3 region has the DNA TGTGCCAGCAGCGTAGGGGGTTTGGGCTACGAGCAGTACTTC. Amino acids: CASSVGGLGYEQYF.

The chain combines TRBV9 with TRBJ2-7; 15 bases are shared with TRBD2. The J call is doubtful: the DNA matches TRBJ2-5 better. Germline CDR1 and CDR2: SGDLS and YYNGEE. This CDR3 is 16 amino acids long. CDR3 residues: CASSGTSGRAAETQYF. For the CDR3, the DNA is TGTGCCAGCAGCGGGACTAGCGGGAGGGCCGCGGAGACCCAGTACTTC.

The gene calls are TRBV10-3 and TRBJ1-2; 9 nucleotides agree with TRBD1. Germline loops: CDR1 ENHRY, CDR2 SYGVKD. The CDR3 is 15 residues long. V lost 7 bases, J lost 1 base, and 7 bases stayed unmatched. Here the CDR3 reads CAINVGQGYNYGYTF. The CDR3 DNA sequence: TGTGCCATCAACGTAGGACAGGGGTATAACTATGGCTACACCTTC.

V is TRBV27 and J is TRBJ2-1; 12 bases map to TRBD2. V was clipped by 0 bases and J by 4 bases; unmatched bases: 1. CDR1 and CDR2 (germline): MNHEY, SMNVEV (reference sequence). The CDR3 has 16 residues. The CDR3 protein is CASSLSGTSGYNEQFF. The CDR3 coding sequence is TGTGCCAGCAGTTTATCTGGGACTAGCGGGTACAATGAGCAGTTCTTC.

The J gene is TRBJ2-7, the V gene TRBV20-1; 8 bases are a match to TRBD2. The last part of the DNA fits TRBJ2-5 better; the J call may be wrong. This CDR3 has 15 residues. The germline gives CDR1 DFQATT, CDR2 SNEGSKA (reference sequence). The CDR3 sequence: CSARKPLAGSETQYF. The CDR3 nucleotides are TGCAGTGCTAGGAAACCGCTAGCGGGCAGTGAGACCCAGTACTTC.